This record looks at one TCR beta chain sequence and its context. It lacks a known antigen. Base qualities were left out, and no much larger clone turns up one base away. The instrument was an Illumina HiSeq 2500. Quantitative 5'-RACE with molecular barcodes was the method used to prepare the TCR beta libraries. The study's processing was this. Disease-linked TCR variants were identified with a new computational method built on a probabilistic model of VDJ rearrangement. TCRdb trimmed public reads at Q25 via fastp, called clones via MiXCR and kept in-frame beta chains. Merged by CDR3 protein, the rows form single entries marked with the most common genes and DNA. These V and J calls are TCRdb output, not the study's own analysis. This sample has 350,000 or so distinct CDR3 sequences in its table, and roughly 10% of those were observed once. Roughly 9% of the sample is taken by the ten largest. Between the V and J ends, shortened by 2 bases and 5 bases respectively, the junction contains 7 bases. Taken from cysteine to phenylalanine, the CDR3 has 13 residues. This entry keeps only the CDR3 DNA: 39 bases, framed from base 1. The CDR1 and CDR2 encoded by the germline V gene are KGHSH and LQKENI.

This entry belongs to a study of CD8 T cells in ankylosing spondylitis (TCRdb year 2017). With regard to the full study: To find TCR variants linked to disease, the study profiled T cell receptor beta repertoires in ankylosing spondylitis patients and healthy donors. The full study cohort was made up of about two dozen ankylosing spondylitis patients and 108 healthy donors. Samples of peripheral blood were taken, and for ankylosing spondylitis patients, synovial fluid was collected as well. Study-wide conclusions, independent of this receptor: A CD8+ phenotype was shown by the disease-linked clones, which were found at relatively low frequencies in peripheral blood. Some TCR beta motif variants had previously been reported in synovial fluid and blood of reactive arthritis patients, which suggested common disease-initiation mechanisms. A TCR beta motif made up of seven or eight highly homologous amino acid variants appeared to be characteristic of blood from ankylosing spondylitis patients. According to the report, matched synovial fluid samples from ankylosing spondylitis patients were significantly enriched for the disease-linked clones.

The source material was blood, either unsorted or a sorted T cell fraction (not recorded which). The chain was built from TRBV18 and TRBJ1-5; no D gene can be assigned with confidence. The origin of this receptor is a female donor with ankylosing spondylitis or in good health (not recorded which). The encoded CDR3 is CASSPLMDQPQHF. The nucleotide sequence reads as follows: TGTGCCAGCTCACCATTGATGGATCAGCCCCAGCATTTT.